These T cell receptor beta chains were read from a single sample in a study of graft-versus-host responses after intestinal transplantation. Libraries were prepared by immunoSEQ multiplex PCR; TCRdb keeps only in-frame clonotypes and omits some of them. Of some 13,000 clones listed, 84% are singletons. Sequencing used PBMCs, obtained after intestinal transplantation. All receptors derive from a human patient who received an intestinal transplant, so some T cells may come from the graft donor. Each CDR3 is given with its conserved first and last residue. A D gene is named only where the DNA matches it firmly. Size is omitted from some rows. Given values are once, few, many or a class for expanded clones.

J | V | D | size | DNA | CDR3
TRBJ2-7 | TRBV5-6 | TRBD2 | NA | TGTGCCAGCAGCTCCGCTCTAAGCGGGAGTAGCTCCTACGAGCAGTACTTC | CASSSALSGSSSYEQYF
TRBJ1-1 | TRBV18 | TRBD1 | NA | TGTGCCAGCTCACCAGGACAGGGGGAGGATGCTTTCTTT | CASSPGQGEDAFF
TRBJ2-7 | TRBV29-1 | TRBD1 | NA | TGCAGCGTTCGGCCGCCTCGGGGCAGGGGGCGCGATTACGAGCAGTACTTC | CSVRPPRGRGRDYEQYF
TRBJ2-7 | TRBV6-5 | NA | NA | TGTGCCAGCAGTTCGTTCTACGGCGAGCAGTACTTC | CASSSFYGEQYF
TRBJ2-3 | TRBV9 | NA | NA | TGTGCCAGCAGCGTAGGGGCTCGGCTCACAGATACGCAGTATTTT | CASSVGARLTDTQYF
TRBJ2-1 | TRBV30 | NA | once | TGTGCCTGGAGTAGAGGAAATGAGCAGTTCTTC | CAWSRGNEQFF
TRBJ2-7 | TRBV10-3 | TRBD1 | NA | TGTGCCATCAGTGAGAGACAGGGGGCCTACGAGCAGTACTTC | CAISERQGAYEQYF
TRBJ2-7 | TRBV7-9 | NA | NA | TGTGCCAGCAGCTCCTCAGGGGACTTTTACGAGCAGTACTTC | CASSSSGDFYEQYF
TRBJ1-3 | TRBV5-3 | TRBD1 | NA | TGTGCCAGATTGGGACAGGTCAAGAGCTCTGGAAACACCATATATTTT | CARLGQVKSSGNTIYF
TRBJ2-7 | TRBV4-2 | TRBD2 | large | TGTGCCAGCAGCCAAGAGGTGGGGCGGGGGTTCAACGAGCAGTACTTC | CASSQEVGRGFNEQYF
TRBJ2-2 | TRBV6-1 | NA | NA | TGTGCCAGCAGTCAGTTAGCCGGAACCGGGGAGCTGTTTTTT | CASSQLAGTGELFF
TRBJ2-7 | TRBV21-1 | NA | NA | TGTGCCAGCAGCACCCCCGGACGGGGATCCTACGAGCAGTACTTC | CASSTPGRGSYEQYF
TRBJ2-2 | TRBV5-1 | NA | NA | TGCGCCAGCAGCTTGGCCGGCACCGGGGAGCTGTTTTTT | CASSLAGTGELFF
TRBJ2-2 | TRBV30 | NA | NA | TGTGCCTGGGACGGGACTTACAACACCGGGGAGCTGTTTTTT | CAWDGTYNTGELFF
TRBJ1-1 | TRBV15 | NA | NA | TGTGCCACCAGCACCTCCTACGTAAACACTGAAGCTTTCTTT | CATSTSYVNTEAFF
TRBJ2-7 | TRBV15 | NA | NA | TGTGCCACCAGCAGATCCCGTAGCTTTGCGGGAATCGGATACGAGCAGTACTTC | CATSRSRSFAGIGYEQYF
TRBJ1-2 | TRBV11-3 | TRBD1 | NA | TGTGCCAGCAGCTTAATAGGGGCTGGAGGACAGGTCGGCTACACCTTC | CASSLIGAGGQVGYTF
TRBJ2-2 | TRBV6-5 | NA | few | TGTGCCAGCAGTTACCGGTTAACCGGGGAGCTGTTTTTT | CASSYRLTGELFF
TRBJ2-3 | TRBV4-2 | NA | NA | TGTGCCAGCAGCCAAGATCCCGGCAGGGAAGGAGATACGCAGTATTTT | CASSQDPGREGDTQYF
TRBJ2-1 | TRBV9 | NA | NA | TGTGCCAGCAGCGTAGTCCAGGGAGGAGAGCAGTTCTTC | CASSVVQGGEQFF
TRBJ1-2 | TRBV5-1 | TRBD1 | once | TGCGCCAGCAGCTTTTCAGGGGGTGATGGCTACACCTTC | CASSFSGGDGYTF
TRBJ2-1 | TRBV7-3 | NA | NA | TGTGCCAGCAGCTTGGGACGGAACAATGAGCAGTTCTTC | CASSLGRNNEQFF
TRBJ2-3 | TRBV5-4 | TRBD1 | NA | TGTGCCAGCAGCTTGGCGACAGGGGGCGCGGGGACAGATACGCAGTATTTT | CASSLATGGAGTDTQYF
TRBJ2-3 | TRBV18 | NA | NA | TGTGCCAGCTCTCTCCGGGACGGGGGATCGGATACGCAGTATTTT | CASSLRDGGSDTQYF
TRBJ1-2 | TRBV9 | TRBD1 | NA | TGTGCCAGCAGCGTAGGGGAGGGGGCTGGCTACACCTTC | CASSVGEGAGYTF
TRBJ2-1 | TRBV6-5 | NA | NA | TGTGCCAGCAGTCTATTAGTCTATCAGGGTGAGCAGTTCTTC | CASSLLVYQGEQFF
TRBJ1-5 | TRBV19 | NA | NA | TGTGCCAGTAGTCTCCTGGGAGGTTATAACAATCAGCCCCAGCATTTT | CASSLLGGYNNQPQHF
TRBJ2-7 | TRBV10-2 | NA | NA | TGCGCCAGCAGACCCTCCGTGCAATACGAGCAGTACTTC | CASRPSVQYEQYF
TRBJ2-5 | TRBV5-1 | NA | NA | TGCGCCAGCAGCGGCGCAGGACCCCAAGAGACCCAGTACTTC | CASSGAGPQETQYF
TRBJ2-2 | TRBV30 | TRBD2 | NA | TGTGCCTGGAGTGTAGATCTGGGACTAGCGGGCGGGGAGCTGTTTTTT | CAWSVDLGLAGGELFF
TRBJ2-7 | TRBV13 | TRBD1 | NA | TGTGCCAGCAGCAACAGACAGGGGGCCTACGAGCAGTACTTC | CASSNRQGAYEQYF
TRBJ1-1 | TRBV29-1 | TRBD1 | NA | TGCAGCGTCGGGACAGGGGGCGAAGCTTTCTTT | CSVGTGGEAFF
TRBJ1-4 | TRBV23-1 | NA | NA | TGCGCCAGCAGTCATCTTAATTTT | CASSHLNF
TRBJ1-6 | TRBV4-1 | TRBD1 | NA | TGCGCCAGCAGCCTATTAATTACTAGGGACAGGGGAGAATCACCCCTCCACTTT | CASSLLITRDRGESPLHF
TRBJ2-7 | TRBV4-1 | NA | once | TGCGCCAGCAGGCCAACAGACAGGAGCTCCTACGAGCAGTACTTC | CASRPTDRSSYEQYF
TRBJ2-7 | TRBV19 | TRBD2 | NA | TGTGCCAGTAGTATTAGACTAGCGGAGAGCCACGAGCAGTACTTC | CASSIRLAESHEQYF
TRBJ1-2 | TRBV28 | NA | NA | TGTGCCAGCAGTTTAAATCAGGGAGCTAACTATGGCTACACCTTC | CASSLNQGANYGYTF
TRBJ1-6 | TRBV14 | NA | NA | TGTGCCAGCAGCCAAGATTGGTTGGGGGCACGGTCACCCCTCCACTTT | CASSQDWLGARSPLHF
TRBJ1-6 | TRBV6-5 | NA | NA | TGTGCCAGCAGTCCCCGGGTCTATAATTCACCCCTCCACTTT | CASSPRVYNSPLHF
TRBJ1-5 | TRBV19 | NA | few | TGTGCCAGTAGTATAGGGACGGCTCCCCAGCATTTT | CASSIGTAPQHF
TRBJ2-3 | TRBV28 | NA | NA | TGTGCCAGCAGGCGGCCAAACACAGATACGCAGTATTTT | CASRRPNTDTQYF
TRBJ2-1 | TRBV2 | NA | NA | TGTGCCACCCCCGGGGGCACCTACAATGAGCAGTTCTTC | CATPGGTYNEQFF